This TCR beta chain derives from a study of control samples from healthy donors and cancer patients. The CDR3 length is 15 residues. Germline values: CDR1 WNHNN, CDR2 SYGVQD (reference sequence). Deletions cut 1 base from V and 2 bases from J, with 10 bases between. Sequencing was performed with immunoSEQ multiplex PCR; in TCRdb, only in-frame clones are kept and a portion is missing. Of 100,000 to 150,000 clones in the sample, around nine tenths are singletons; the top ten hold 2.5%. This clonotype was sampled from a man aged 18 to 30 in good health. The sample was blood. The chain is built from TRBV10-1 and TRBJ2-3; maybe TRBD2 (6 bases). This CDR3 is CASSEFAGTTDTQYF. The CDR3 DNA reads as TGCGCCAGCAGTGAGTTCGCGGGAACCACAGATACGCAGTATTTT.